This paragraph covers one T cell receptor (beta chain) sequence. The antigen is unknown. In every case, the donor was a healthy Caucasian. Trimming cost V 10 bases and J 5 bases; bases outside gene matches: 8. In germline, CDR1 is SGHNT, CDR2 YENEEA. The CDR3 extends over 13 amino acids. The sample originates from a study of identical twins. Study outcomes and limitations: Out-of-frame alpha sequences shared by twins showed excess low generation probability. With beta out-of-frame sequences, excess sharing by twins was weaker.

Template switching added a universal primer site, and cDNA bore unique molecular identifiers. In TCRdb, the 5' RACE reads were re-called with MiXCR into one record per CDR3 protein. The sample records 350,000 to 450,000 distinct CDR3 sequences, approximately 17% being singletons. This TCR was sampled from a man between 45 and 60 years old in good health. Material: naive T cells sorted from blood. This chain links TRBV11-3 with TRBJ2-1, with 7 bases matching TRBD2. The CDR3 bases are TGTGCCACCGCGAGGACTAGTAACAATGAGCAGTTCTTC. It encodes CATARTSNNEQFF. The complete variable domain, with remaining parts taken from reference TRBV11-3 and TRBJ2-1, reads EAGVVQSPRYKIIEKKQPVAFWCNPISGHNTLYWYLQNLGQGPELLIRYENEEAVDDSQLPKDRFSAERLKGVDSTLKIQPAELGDSAVYLCATARTSNNEQFFGPGTRLTVL.